The source of this T cell receptor beta chain is a study of blood T cell repertoires in COVID-19 (dated by TCRdb to 2018 to 2020). As for the study more broadly: Collaborator samples came from the United States, Italy and Spain and covered acute and convalescent phases of COVID-19. The prospective study material was composed of cDNA or gDNA derived from T cells, B-cell-depleted T cells, or PBMCs. Deeply sampled blood TCRbeta repertoires from subjects exposed to, actively infected with, or recovered from COVID-19 were included in the dataset. The repertoires were released in a freely available public database meant as a resource for research on the immune response to SARS-CoV-2. Samples came from the ongoing ImmuneRACE study (first 160 participants) plus 1,254 subjects from 6 global collaborators. Nearly every sample came with metadata listing a de-identified subject ID, COVID-19 status, age in years and sex. Where available, HLA class I and class II types were taken from metadata supplied by the sample provider and were not determined by assay-based typing. Overall results and qualifications from the work: The amount of clinical and demographic metadata varied by source and participant and was provided uncurated.

TCRbeta CDR3 regions were amplified from genomic DNA by means of the immunoSEQ Assay, a bias-controlled multiplex PCR. As for how the authors treated the data: Nucleated cell counts per sample were estimated from amplification of reference gene primers within the assay. To quantify the absolute abundance of each unique TCRbeta CDR3 rearrangement, sequence reads were collapsed and filtered. Productive Simpson clonality was computed per sample as the square root of Simpson's diversity index over productive rearrangements. Imported from immuneACCESS, the table was reduced by TCRdb to in-frame sequences with V and J called. These copies leave out some clones; in studies compared against another copy, an unresolved V gene accounts for under half, and the cause of the remainder is not known. From that table come the V and J calls and clone size; the DNA was used to work out D and trimming. The sample table records roughly 150,000 clones; under 90% of these occur just once. In total, the top ten clones hold around 7.7% of the sample.

Participants in the prospective study were enrolled through a virtual design, were aged roughly 18 to 100 years, and lived in about 25 United States geographic areas. In the prospective study, participants were assigned to cohorts based on the clinical history participants reported in a screening survey and a study questionnaire. ImmuneRACE Cohort 3 recovered participants were defined by two consecutive negative NP/OP PCR tests, healthcare professional clearance, or symptom resolution. Mobile phlebotomists in the prospective study collected whole blood, serum and a nasopharyngeal or oropharyngeal swab from every participant. Participants in the prospective study had the option to provide additional blood draws and questionnaires over a roughly two-month period. Prospective study blood samples were shipped either frozen or at room temperature before DNA extraction. Counted from cysteine to phenylalanine, this CDR3 has 17 amino acids. The CDR3 DNA has 51 bases and is translated from base 1. Between the V and J ends, shortened by 1 base and 6 bases respectively, the junction contains 16 bases. For CDR1 and CDR2, the germline V gene (reference sequence) lists LGHDT and YNNKEL.

Turning to this clone: Its antigen specificity is not known. It has no much larger one-base neighbor in the sample; base qualities were not kept.

Sequenced material: PBMCs or T cells enriched from blood (not recorded which). The clonotype comes from a man aged 45 to 65 who had recovered from COVID-19. The chain uses TRBV3-1 (or the pseudogene TRBV3-2) and TRBJ1-6; the D gene cannot be named for sure. The sequence in DNA is TGTGCCAGCAGCCAAGTTCTTGGAGGGAGTCGTAATTCACCCCTCCACTTT. The encoded protein is CASSQVLGGSRNSPLHF.